The clone carrying this T cell receptor (beta chain) has at least ten counts. This entry is derived from a study of identical twins. With 2 bases clipped from V and 3 bases from J, the junction kept 11 bases outside the gene matches. This CDR3 has 16 residues. Germline-derived CDR1 and CDR2 are SQVTM and ANQGSEA. One entry per CDR3 protein, called by TCRdb with MiXCR from the 5' RACE reads. Of about 240,000 distinct CDR3 sequences listed, roughly 10% are singletons. The chain links TRBV29-1 to TRBJ2-3; the match to TRBD1 covers 7 bases. The sequence was collected from a man in his forties or fifties in good health. Sequencing was performed on memory T cells sorted from blood. For the CDR3, the DNA is TGCAGCGTTGAATTACCGACAGGGAAAAGAACAGATACGCAGTATTTT. Its protein is CSVELPTGKRTDTQYF.